This paragraph reports one TCR beta chain. This CDR3 has 15 amino acids. V lost 3 bases and J 3 bases, leaving 15 bases between the germline ends. CDR1 and CDR2 from the germline V gene are MGHRA and YSYEKL. The data are from a study of T cell changes during pregnancy in multiple sclerosis. The assay was immunoSEQ multiplex PCR, and TCRdb's table has in-frame clones only and misses some. The table records 45,000 to 50,000 clones, 90% to 95% of them present only once. This chain joins TRBV4-1 and TRBJ2-7, with a weak D call TRBD1 (6 bases). The specimen comprised CD8+ T cells from peripheral blood mononuclear cells, sampled in the first trimester of pregnancy. The source is a female donor with multiple sclerosis, enrolled in a pregnancy study. The CDR3 region is CASSHGGSPNYEQYF. The CDR3 region has the DNA TGCGCCAGCAGCCATGGGGGCTCTCCCAACTACGAGCAGTACTTC.